Listed below are T cell receptor beta chains from one sample, sequenced in a study of cytomegalovirus exposure and HLA in healthy donors. Here immunoSEQ multiplex PCR was the method, and the copy in TCRdb shows in-frame clones only, minus some. The sample yields tens of thousands of clones, roughly 94% seen once. What was sequenced was PBMCs. The source of these receptors is a man aged 18 to 29 in good health and CMV-seropositive. CDR3s include the opening cysteine and the closing phenylalanine or tryptophan. D genes are given only for firm matches. Clone size is stated in some rows and not others, as once, few, many or a class when expanded.

.	TRBD1	TRBV6-1	13	TRBJ1-5	TGTGCCAGCAGTAGACAGGGGGAATTGCCCCAGCATTTT	CASSRQGELPQHF
few	.	TRBV19	13	TRBJ1-1	TGTGCCAGTAGTATTTACGGGTCAACTGAAGCTTTCTTT	CASSIYGSTEAFF
.	TRBD1	TRBV30	13	TRBJ1-3	TGTGCCTGGAGTATAGGACAGGGCGACACCATATATTTT	CAWSIGQGDTIYF
.	TRBD1	TRBV19	15	TRBJ2-7	TGTGCCAGTAGTTTAGGGGGACAGTCGAAGAACGAGCAGTACTTC	CASSLGGQSKNEQYF
.	TRBD1	TRBV9	16	TRBJ2-7	TGTGCCAGCAGCGTAGGTTGGGACAGGGGGCGCGAAGAGCAGTACTTC	CASSVGWDRGREEQYF
.	TRBD1	TRBV28	15	TRBJ2-3	TGTGCCAGTAGTTTATTTGGACAGGGTGGGGATACGCAGTATTTT	CASSLFGQGGDTQYF
.	.	TRBV6-1	11	TRBJ2-3	TGTGCCAGCAGAGGGGCCTTTCCGCAGTATTTT	CASRGAFPQYF
.	.	TRBV11-3	13	TRBJ2-1	TGTGCCAGCAGCCCTCCTGGGCACAATGAGCAGTTCTTC	CASSPPGHNEQFF
few	.	TRBV4-3	13	TRBJ2-7	TGCGCCAGCAGCCAAGTTCAGGGCCAAAAGCAGTACTTC	CASSQVQGQKQYF
once	.	TRBV6-1	13	TRBJ2-1	TGTGCCAGCAGTGAATACTACGACAATGAGCAGTTCTTC	CASSEYYDNEQFF
.	.	TRBV18	17	TRBJ1-5	TGTGCCAGCTCACCCCTTCCGACAGTGGGGAGCAATCAGCCCCAGCATTTT	CASSPLPTVGSNQPQHF
.	TRBD1	TRBV6-5	14	TRBJ1-1	TGTGCCAGCAGCTCCCACAGGGGGCCGGCTGAAGCTTTCTTT	CASSSHRGPAEAFF
.	.	TRBV9	14	TRBJ2-7	TGTGCCAGCAGCGTCAGGGTGGACCCCCTGGAGCAGTACTTC	CASSVRVDPLEQYF
once	TRBD1	TRBV11-2	14	TRBJ2-7	TGTGCCAGCACCCCGGACAGGGGATTCTACGAGCAGTACTTC	CASTPDRGFYEQYF
.	TRBD2	TRBV7-9	16	TRBJ2-2	TGTGCCAGCAGCTTAGCACGCGGGGGGGCCACCGGGGAGCTGTTTTTT	CASSLARGGATGELFF
.	TRBD1	TRBV11-2	13	TRBJ2-7	TGTGCCAGCAGCTTTGGACAGGGCTACGAGCAGTACTTC	CASSFGQGYEQYF
.	.	TRBV28	16	TRBJ2-3	TGTGCCAGCAGTACCTTCGACTGGAGGTCGGGGGATACGCAGTATTTT	CASSTFDWRSGDTQYF
.	.	TRBV11-3	20	TRBJ2-6	TGTGCCAGCAGCCCATTTTTAGGGACATCCTTGGCCTCTGGGGCCAACGTCCTGACTTTC	CASSPFLGTSLASGANVLTF
.	.	TRBV9	17	TRBJ2-1	TGTGCCAGCAGCGTAGTCGCGGGGAGTAGCCTCTACAATGAGCAGTTCTTC	CASSVVAGSSLYNEQFF
.	.	TRBV5-5	14	TRBJ2-7	TGTGCCAGCAGCTTAAATCCAGGGTTCTACGAGCAGTACTTC	CASSLNPGFYEQYF
.	.	TRBV15	14	TRBJ2-5	TGTGCCACCAGCAGAGATCAGGGTGAGGAGACCCAGTACTTC	CATSRDQGEETQYF
.	TRBD1	TRBV7-2	17	TRBJ2-7	TGTGCCAGCAGCTTAGGAGCGACAGGGAGAGGCTCCTACGAGCAGTACTTC	CASSLGATGRGSYEQYF
.	.	TRBV5-1	16	TRBJ2-2	TGCGCCAGCAGCTTGTTAGGGGTGCCTGGGACCGGGGAGCTGTTTTTT	CASSLLGVPGTGELFF
.	TRBD1	TRBV7-9	18	TRBJ1-4	TGTGCCAGCAGCTTAGTCTCTGGGCAGGGGGCCAGGGATGAAAAACTGTTTTTT	CASSLVSGQGARDEKLFF
.	.	TRBV28	12	TRBJ1-2	TGTGCCAGCAGTACAGGGATGCCTGGCTACACCTTC	CASSTGMPGYTF
.	TRBD2	TRBV2	17	TRBJ2-7	TGTGCCAGCAGTGGTAGACTAGCGGGACCATTCTCCTACGAGCAGTACTTC	CASSGRLAGPFSYEQYF
.	.	TRBV11-2	19	TRBJ1-4	TGTGCCAGCAGCCGAGACAGCTTTAAGGCGATTGCAACTAATGAAAAACTGTTTTTT	CASSRDSFKAIATNEKLFF